The rows below give T cell receptor beta chains drawn from one sample of a study of T-cell reconstitution after alpha-beta-depleted transplantation in children. TCRdb used MiXCR to reprocess the PCR reads, holding one entry per CDR3 protein. The sample lists approximately 45,000 distinct CDR3 sequences; 40% to 60% were seen once. Material: peripheral blood, obtained before TCRalphabeta/CD19-depleted stem cell transplant. Source of these receptors: a boy under three years old with SCID, due to receive a stem cell transplant. Each CDR3 is given with its conserved first and last residue. A D gene is named only where the DNA matches it firmly. Clone size is not always given. Where it is, it says once, few, many or a class for expanded clones.

TRBV7-3	few	TRBJ2-1	TRBD2	CASSRGGSIYEQFF	TGTGCCAGCAGCCGGGGGGGCAGTATTTATGAGCAGTTCTTC
TRBV4-2	NA	TRBJ2-7	NA	CASSQDPGDYEQYF	TGTGCCAGCAGCCAAGATCCCGGGGACTACGAGCAGTACTTC
TRBV29-1	NA	TRBJ2-2	TRBD1	CSVAGQGGATGELFF	TGCAGCGTTGCGGGACAGGGGGGCGCCACCGGGGAGCTGTTTTTT
TRBV15	few	TRBJ2-5	TRBD1	CATSRDRVYQETQYF	TGTGCCACCAGCCGGGACAGGGTTTACCAAGAGACCCAGTACTTC
TRBV7-2	NA	TRBJ1-1	TRBD1	CASSRDRKTEAFF	TGTGCCAGCAGCCGGGACAGGAAAACTGAAGCTTTCTTT
TRBV5-1	NA	TRBJ1-4	TRBD1	CASSWGQGDEKLFF	TGCGCCAGCAGCTGGGGACAGGGGGATGAAAAACTGTTTTTT
TRBV5-1	NA	TRBJ1-5	NA	CASSLEPGSNQPQHF	TGCGCCAGCAGCTTGGAGCCAGGTAGCAATCAGCCCCAGCATTTT
TRBV20-1	few	TRBJ2-5	TRBD1	CSARDDRAQETQYF	TGCAGTGCTAGGGACGACAGGGCCCAAGAGACCCAGTACTTC
TRBV7-2	NA	TRBJ2-3	TRBD2	CAVGRGGTTDTQYF	TGTGCTGTGGGTCGGGGGGGGACAACAGATACGCAGTATTTT
TRBV20-1	few	TRBJ1-2	TRBD1	CSADTGGRGYTF	TGCAGTGCTGATACAGGGGGCCGGGGCTACACCTTC
TRBV14	once	TRBJ2-7	NA	CASSQAGWGVYEQYF	TGTGCCAGCAGCCAAGCGGGTTGGGGGGTCTACGAGCAGTACTTC